This T cell receptor (beta chain) was sequenced for a study of CD8 T cells in ankylosing spondylitis (dated by TCRdb to between 2016 and 2019). With regard to the full study: The study set out to find disease-linked TCR variants by profiling T cell receptor beta repertoires in ankylosing spondylitis patients and healthy donors. The full study cohort comprised around 25 ankylosing spondylitis patients and about a hundred healthy donors. Peripheral blood was sampled, and synovial fluid was additionally collected from ankylosing spondylitis patients.

Comment on this clonotype: Which antigen it targets is not known. No per-base quality is available; no much larger clone lies one base away.

Results the study describes overall, beyond this receptor: The disease-linked clones were reported as significantly enriched in matched synovial fluid samples from ankylosing spondylitis patients. In peripheral blood, the disease-linked clones were found at relatively low frequencies and had a CD8+ phenotype. A TCR beta motif of roughly 8 highly homologous amino acid variants appeared characteristic of blood from ankylosing spondylitis patients. Some motif variants had previously been reported in the synovial fluid and blood of reactive arthritis patients, which suggests shared mechanisms of disease initiation.

Per the germline V gene (reference sequence), SSHAT is the CDR1 and FNYEAQ is the CDR2. Its CDR3 holds 16 amino acids, cysteine through valine. Kept here is only the CDR3 DNA, which spans 48 bases and is read in frame from base 1. V is pared back by 1 base and J by 0 bases, with 13 bases lying between the germline termini. The reads were generated on an Illumina HiSeq 2500. TCR beta libraries were prepared by quantitative 5'-RACE with molecular barcodes. As for how the authors treated the data: A new computational method based on a probabilistic model of VDJ rearrangement was used to identify disease-linked TCR variants. The public reads were reprocessed in TCRdb via fastp at Q25 and MiXCR, keeping in-frame beta chains. Under each unique CDR3 protein, matching rows form one entry showing the most common genes and DNA. TCRdb, not the authors, supplied the V and J calls. For this sample the table gives about 500,000 distinct CDR3 sequences, of which about 13% were detected only once. The ten largest clonotypes hold about 6.5% of the sample.

Input material: blood, either unsorted or a sorted T cell fraction (not recorded which). This receptor was obtained from a male donor with ankylosing spondylitis. The chain was built from TRBV7-7 and TRBJ2-7; the best D guess is TRBD2, with 6 bases matching. The DNA sequence is as follows: TGTGCCAGCAGCTTAGAGGAGGGCACAAACTCCTACGAGCAGTACGTC. The resulting protein is CASSLEEGTNSYEQYV.